The 28 T cell receptor beta chains presented below share a single source sample, sequenced in a study of T cells in Graves' hyperthyroidism and ophthalmopathy. Template material for amplifying TCR beta CDR3 regions consisted of RNA transcripts. With the HTBI primer set, the TCR CDR3 went through a first round of RT-PCR. TCRdb used MiXCR to reprocess the multiplex PCR reads, holding one entry per CDR3 protein. The profile shows about 590,000 distinct CDR3 sequences, more than 13% of them singletons. The source material was blood. The source is a woman aged 18-35 years with Graves' ophthalmopathy.

In this sample, this clonotype turned up many times. This CDR3 is CSIRTGTNEKLFF. The CDR3 bases are TGCAGCATCCGGACAGGGACTAATGAAAAACTGTTTTTT. The chain employs TRBV29-1 and TRBJ1-4, with TRBD1 matching 8 bases. CDR1 is SQVTM, CDR2 ANQGSEA, per germline. CDR3 length equals 13 residues. With 8 bases clipped from V and 2 bases from J, the junction kept 4 bases outside the gene matches.

This clonotype was observed a few times. V gene TRBV7-9 combines with J gene TRBJ2-1, with D unresolved. This CDR3 contains 13 residues. From germline, CDR1 is SEHNR and CDR2 FQNEAQ (reference sequence). Trimming left V 2 bases short and J 11 bases short, with 13 bases between. This chain's CDR3 is CASSLSGGGKQFF. The DNA for the CDR3 is TGTGCCAGCAGCTTAAGTGGTGGTGGCAAGCAGTTCTTC.

The chain has TRBV5-1 and TRBJ2-3, with a weak D call TRBD2 (6 bases). Deletions cut 4 bases from V and 2 bases from J, with 17 bases between. The CDR3 sequence is 16 residues long. Germline-derived CDR1 and CDR2 are SGHRS and YFSETQ. The CDR3 DNA reads as TGCGCCAGCAGCCTGACTTTGGGGGGACCCACAGATACGCAGTATTTT. This sequence encodes CASSLTLGGPTDTQYF.

This clonotype was seen repeatedly, ten times or more. The CDR3 nucleotides are TGTGCCAGCAGCCCCGGGACTAGCGGGACAAATGAGCAGTTCTTC. It translates to CASSPGTSGTNEQFF. The gene calls are TRBV18 and TRBJ2-1; 13 nucleotides line up with TRBD2. CDR1 and CDR2 from the germline V gene are KGHSH and LQKENI. This CDR3 has 15 residues. V was clipped by 8 bases and J by 7 bases; unmatched bases: 8.

The chain is built from TRBV12-3 or TRBV12-4 and TRBJ2-5; no reliable D call. This CDR3 comprises 16 residues. Trimming pared 0 bases from V and 2 bases from J, leaving 13 bases between. CDR3 sequence (DNA): TGTGCCAGCAGTTTAGCGCAGCCAAGTATTCAAGAGACCCAGTACTTC. Its protein is CASSLAQPSIQETQYF.

This clonotype was detected a few times. The V call is TRBV5-8, the J call TRBJ2-7, with D perhaps TRBD2 (7 bases). The V end lost 4 bases, the J end lost 2 bases, and 16 bases lay between the germline ends. CDR1 SGHTS and CDR2 YDEGEE come from the germline V gene. This CDR3 contains 15 residues. The CDR3 here is CASSAGDTGTYEQYF. Here the CDR3 DNA reads TGTGCCAGCAGCGCGGGGGACACCGGTACCTACGAGCAGTACTTC. The full variable domain, its missing parts supplied by reference TRBV5-8 and TRBJ2-7, is EAGVTQSPTHLIKTRGQQATLRCSPISGHTSVYWYQQALGLGLQFLLWYDEGEERNRGNFPPRFSGRQFPNYSSELNVNALELEDSALYLCASSAGDTGTYEQYFGPGTRLTVT.

In its sample, this clonotype was seen a few times. V is TRBV4-3 and J is TRBJ1-2, with 8 bases that match TRBD1. The germline gives CDR1 LGHNA, CDR2 YSLEER. This CDR3 comprises 18 residues. Losses at the gene ends were 0 bases for V and 0 bases for J; bases not matched to a gene: 9. CDR3: CASSQDWKTQGANYGYTF. The CDR3 region has the DNA TGCGCCAGCAGCCAAGATTGGAAGACACAGGGGGCTAACTATGGCTACACCTTC.

The chain carries TRBV11-2 and TRBJ2-3; 15 bases align to TRBD2. V gave up 5 bases and J gave up 0 bases; unmatched junction bases: 6. The CDR3 runs to 18 residues. Germline V gene sequence: CDR1 SGHAT, CDR2 FQNNGV. CDR3 residues: CASSTRGLAGGSTDTQYF. CDR3 bases: TGTGCCAGCAGCACCAGGGGACTAGCGGGAGGAAGCACAGATACGCAGTATTTT.

This clonotype has only a few counts. V gene TRBV7-9 combines with J gene TRBJ1-6, with D perhaps matching TRBD1 (6 bases). V dropped 2 bases and J dropped 3 bases, with 14 bases sitting between them. The CDR3 has 17 amino acids. Germline assignment: CDR1 SEHNR and CDR2 FQNEAQ (reference sequence). CDR3 bases: TGTGCCAGCAGCTTAACATCGGACAGTCTCTATAATTCACCCCTCCACTTT. This gives the protein CASSLTSDSLYNSPLHF. The full variable domain, with the rest looked up from reference TRBV7-9 and TRBJ1-6, is DTGVSQNPRHKITKRGQNVTFRCDPISEHNRLYWYRQTLGQGPEFLTYFQNEAQLEKSRLLSDRFSAERPKGSFSTLEIQRTEQGDSAMYLCASSLTSDSLYNSPLHFGNGTRLTVT.

At least ten counts were recorded for this clonotype. The chain joins TRBV2 to TRBJ1-5, with D unresolved. Germline V gene data show CDR1 as SNHLY and CDR2 as FYNNEI. V lost 4 bases and J 5 bases, leaving 9 bases between the germline ends. CDR3 length: 13 residues. The DNA of the CDR3 is TGTGCCAGCAGTGGTTGGGAGGATCAGCCCCAGCATTTT. Amino acid sequence: CASSGWEDQPQHF.

As DNA, the CDR3 is TGTGCCAGCAGCCCCTACAGCCCCGAAGAGACCCAGTACTTC. This gives the protein CASSPYSPEETQYF. The genes are TRBV6-1 and TRBJ2-5, with D unclear. V lost 6 bases, J lost 3 bases, and 14 bases lay in between. The CDR3 covers 14 residues. Germline-derived CDR1 and CDR2 are MNHNS and SASEGT.

At least ten counts were recorded for this clonotype. This sequence joins TRBV20-1 and TRBJ2-5, with 10 bases aligning to TRBD2. Germline V lookup: CDR1 DFQATT, CDR2 SNEGSKA (reference sequence). This CDR3 contains 16 residues. V shed 3 bases and J 2 bases; nucleotides not matched to a gene: 9. The CDR3 coding sequence is TGCAGTGCTAGCCCCAGGGGACTAGCGAAGCAAGAGACCCAGTACTTC. This encodes CSASPRGLAKQETQYF.

Of note for this clonotype: A much larger clone differs by one base, so this may be a read error. As DNA, the CDR3 is TGTGCCAGCAGTCAAGGACTAGCGGGAATGAGCACCGGGGAGCTGTTTTTT. It codes for CASSQGLAGMSTGELFF. The gene calls are TRBV12-3 or TRBV12-4 and TRBJ2-2; 12 nucleotides line up with TRBD2. V lost 5 bases and J lost 4; bases outside the gene matches: 8. The CDR3 totals 17 residues.

This clonotype was seen repeatedly, ten times or more. The chain carries TRBV9 and TRBJ2-1; TRBD1 matches 7 bases. Trimming at V came to 0 bases and at J to 6 bases, leaving 3 bases not matched to a gene. Germline assignment: CDR1 SGDLS and CDR2 YYNGEE. The CDR3 extends over 14 amino acids. The CDR3 DNA sequence: TGTGCCAGCAGCGTAGGACAGGGTGGCAATGAGCAGTTCTTC. Its protein is CASSVGQGGNEQFF.

In its sample, this clonotype was seen many times. V usage is TRBV28 and J usage is TRBJ2-1, with unresolved D. This CDR3 is 13 amino acids long. V lost 3 bases and J lost 7, with 10 bases in between. From germline, CDR1 is MDHEN and CDR2 SYDVKM. CDR3 in DNA: TGTGCCAGCAGTTTGTACGACCAAAATGAGCAGTTCTTC. This gives the protein CASSLYDQNEQFF. The full variable domain, its missing parts supplied by reference TRBV28 and TRBJ2-1, is DVKVTQSSRYLVKRTGEKVFLECVQDMDHENMFWYRQDPGLGLRLIYFSYDVKMKEKGDIPEGYSVSREKKERFSLILESASTNQTSMYLCASSLYDQNEQFFGPGTRLTVL.

This clonotype has ten or more counts. This chain links TRBV29-1 with TRBJ2-1; the match to TRBD1 covers 8 bases. The CDR3 is 17 amino acids. V shed 0 bases and J 4 bases; nucleotides not matched to a gene: 11. The V gene's germline CDR1 is SQVTM and CDR2 ANQGSEA. The CDR3 loop is CSVEDRDRPPYYNEQFF. CDR3 DNA: TGCAGCGTTGAAGACCGGGACAGGCCTCCCTATTACAATGAGCAGTTCTTC.

This clonotype was picked up many times. V is TRBV6-1 and J is TRBJ2-7, with TRBD1 matching 8 bases. Germline trimming cut 5 bases from V and 2 bases from J; bases unmatched to any gene: 8. Looked up from germline, CDR1 is MNHNS and CDR2 is SASEGT. The CDR3 consists of 15 residues. This CDR3 is CASSFGQGTPYEQYF. CDR3 sequence (DNA): TGTGCCAGCAGTTTTGGACAGGGCACCCCCTACGAGCAGTACTTC.

The CDR3 DNA reads TGTGCCAGCAGCAAGGGGACAGGGGGCTACTTGGGGACTGAAGCTTTCTTT. This translates into CASSKGTGGYLGTEAFF. The chain joins TRBV3-1 to TRBJ1-1; TRBD1 agrees at 12 bases. V lost 5 bases to trimming and J lost 5 bases; unmatched junction nucleotides: 12. Germline V gene data show CDR1 as LGHDT and CDR2 as YNNKEL (reference sequence). CDR3 length: 17 amino acids. The full variable domain, completed using reference TRBV3-1 and TRBJ1-1, is DTAVSQTPKYLVTQMGNDKSIKCEQNLGHDTMYWYKQDSKKFLKIMFSYNNKELIINETVPNRFSPKSPDKAHLNLHINSLELGDSAVYFCASSKGTGGYLGTEAFFGQGTRLTVV.

The chain joins TRBV11-2 to TRBJ2-3, with 7 bases identical to TRBD1. There are 15 residues in the CDR3. Looked up from germline, CDR1 is SGHAT and CDR2 is FQNNGV. V lost 5 bases to trimming and J lost 5 bases; unmatched junction nucleotides: 10. The CDR3 nucleotides are TGTGCCAGCAGCCCCCCCCCGGGACAGAAAGATACGCAGTATTTT. It encodes CASSPPPGQKDTQYF.

This clonotype was seen only once. The chain couples TRBV28 to TRBJ2-3; 7 bases line up with TRBD1. From germline, CDR1 is MDHEN and CDR2 SYDVKM. The CDR3 extends over 17 amino acids. The V segment lost 5 bases and the J segment 2 bases; nucleotides outside the gene matches: 13. In DNA, the CDR3 is TGTGCCAGCAGTCCCCTGATCCCGGGACAGTTCACAGATACGCAGTATTTT. It codes for CASSPLIPGQFTDTQYF.

The table lists this clonotype with many counts. This chain joins TRBV2 and TRBJ1-1; D is perhaps TRBD1 (6 bases). This CDR3 is built from 14 residues. Germline CDR1 reads SNHLY; CDR2 reads FYNNEI. Trimming cost V 5 bases and J 5 bases, with 15 bases left between them. The chain's CDR3 is CASSRNREMTEAFF. CDR3 in DNA: TGTGCCAGCAGTAGGAACAGGGAAATGACTGAAGCTTTCTTT.

The chain joins TRBV27 to TRBJ2-3; D is perhaps TRBD1 (6 bases). This CDR3 is built from 14 residues. The germline CDR1 and CDR2 sequences are MNHEY and SMNVEV (reference sequence). The V end lost 6 bases, the J end lost 2 bases, and 12 bases lay between the germline ends. In nucleotides, the CDR3 is TGTGCCAGCAGGTTTGGGGGCCTCACAGATACGCAGTATTTT. Encoded protein: CASRFGGLTDTQYF.

This clonotype was detected once. The chain is built from TRBV18 and TRBJ2-2; a weak D match, TRBD2 (5 bases). This CDR3 comprises 16 residues. CDR1 KGHSH and CDR2 LQKENI come from the germline V gene. Trimming left V 6 bases short and J 0 bases short, with 14 bases between. This chain's CDR3 is CASSPLEVANTGELFF. The CDR3, as DNA: TGTGCCAGCTCCCCCTTGGAGGTCGCGAACACCGGGGAGCTGTTTTTT.

Points on this clonotype: A much larger clone lies one base from this, so it may be a read error. This sequence joins TRBV7-3 and TRBJ1-1; a weak D match, TRBD1 (5 bases). CDR1 is SGHTA, CDR2 FQGTGA, per germline. V was trimmed by 1 base and J by 0 bases, leaving 27 bases between them. This CDR3 is built from 21 residues. In DNA, the CDR3 is TGTGCCAGCAGCTTAAGAGGGGTTAGTTTTCCCTTAGGATGGCTGAACACTGAAGCTTTCTTT. Translation gives CASSLRGVSFPLGWLNTEAFF.

The V call is TRBV6-2 or TRBV6-3, the J call TRBJ1-1; 9 nucleotides agree with TRBD1. The J segment lost 3 bases and the V segment lost 2 bases, leaving 10 bases of the junction unmatched. Germline V lookup: CDR1 MNHEY, CDR2 SVGEGT. The CDR3 is made up of 17 amino acids. DNA for the CDR3: TGTGCCAGCAGTTACACCGGGACAGGGAAGGGGGACACTGAAGCTTTCTTT. The encoded protein is CASSYTGTGKGDTEAFF.

With regard to this clonotype: This could be a read error, since a much larger clone is one nucleotide away. This chain links TRBV20-1 with TRBJ2-7, with D tentatively TRBD1 or TRBD2 (5 bases each). The germline CDR1 and CDR2 sequences are DFQATT and SNEGSKA (reference sequence). V lost 4 bases, J lost 3 bases, and 19 bases lay in between. This CDR3 comprises 15 residues. In DNA form, the CDR3 reads TGCAGTGCTAAACCTCTGGGGGTGCGGCGCTACGAGCAGTACTTC. Encoded protein: CSAKPLGVRRYEQYF.

This chain connects TRBV18 to TRBJ1-6; 8 bases are shared with TRBD1. The CDR3 contains 15 residues. CDR1 is KGHSH and CDR2 is LQKENI in the germline V gene. V was pared by 3 bases and J by 7 bases, with 5 bases of the junction left unmatched. The CDR3 is CASSPDQGANSPLHF. The CDR3 DNA is TGTGCCAGCTCACCGGACCAGGGGGCGAATTCACCCCTCCACTTT.

This clonotype was observed at least ten times. As DNA, the CDR3 is TGTGCCAGCAGTCCCAGGGGGCTCACCGGGGAGCTGTTTTTT. Translating gives CASSPRGLTGELFF. The V gene is TRBV6-1, the J gene TRBJ2-2; 8 nucleotides agree with TRBD1. Germline V CDR1 and CDR2: MNHNS, SASEGT. J lost 4 bases, V lost 5 bases, and 3 bases had no gene match. The CDR3 loop spans 14 amino acids.